This T cell receptor (beta chain) was observed in a study of blood T cell repertoires in COVID-19. CDR3 length: 16 amino acids. CDR1 SGDLS and CDR2 YYNGEE come from the germline V gene. Trimming removed 0 bases at V and 9 bases at J, with 19 bases between. Generated by immunoSEQ multiplex PCR, the TCRdb table keeps only in-frame clones and is missing some. The sample yields about 44,000 clones, approximately 89% seen once. This clone was counted between two and nine times. V usage is TRBV9 and J usage is TRBJ2-1; D might be TRBD2 (6 bases). This TCR derives from a woman aged 40 to 50 with acute or convalescent COVID-19. The material sequenced was peripheral blood. Here the CDR3 DNA reads TGTGCCAGCAGCGTAGTCCCCCCCCCGGGAGCGGCTGAGCAGTTCTTC. Protein product: CASSVVPPPGAAEQFF.